This entry lists 28 T cell receptor beta chains sequenced from one sample in a study of beta chain features in type 1 diabetes (dated by TCRdb to the late 2010s). Libraries came from the immunoSEQ multiplex PCR assay. The entire isolated RNA was reverse transcribed using the High Capacity cDNA Reverse Transcription Kit, and thus expressed TCRB transcripts were sequenced. TCRdb retrieved this table from immuneACCESS and kept in-frame rearrangements only. Not all clones are present; in checked studies, unresolved V genes account for under half, and no reason is known for the remainder. The sample table records some 150,000 clones; roughly 48% of these occur just once. The top ten clones comprise 0.4% to 0.5% of the sample. Sequencing was done on a sample of Tregs from blood. What the cell subset or site label conveys for this sample: regulatory CD4+ T cells. These receptors were taken from a man between 18 and 35 years old in good health.

About this clone itself: This sample also contains other DNA sequences that code for the same CDR3. This chain uses TRBV4-3 with TRBJ2-5; 8 bases fit TRBD2. The ends lost 0 bases at V and 5 bases at J; junction bases unmatched: 14. This CDR3 spans 18 amino acids. Germline values: CDR1 LGHNA, CDR2 YSLEER. CDR3 DNA sequence: TGCGCCAGCAGCCAAGATCTCTTCGTAGCGGGGACTCAGGAGACCCAGTACTTC. This sequence encodes CASSQDLFVAGTQETQYF.

V and J are TRBV7-2 and TRBJ2-3; D is perhaps TRBD1 (5 bases). Germline loops: CDR1 SGHTA, CDR2 FQGNSA. The CDR3 extends over 13 amino acids. V lost 5 bases and J lost 5, with 11 bases in between. DNA for the CDR3: TGTGCCAGCAGCGTCAGGGCCGGAGATACGCAGTATTTT. Its translation is CASSVRAGDTQYF.

The V gene is TRBV5-6, the J gene TRBJ1-4, with unresolved D. The CDR3 length is 15 residues. V shed 0 bases and J shed 7 bases, with 13 bases lying between them. Germline V gives CDR1 SGHDT, CDR2 YYEEEE. CDR3 amino acids: CASSLVGSVSEKLFF. DNA for the CDR3: TGTGCCAGCAGCTTGGTTGGTAGTGTGAGTGAAAAACTGTTTTTT.

The chain couples TRBV28 to TRBJ2-1; 7 bases are a match to TRBD2. Trimming took 3 bases from V and 0 from J; bases not matched to a gene: 8. Germline lookup yields CDR1 MDHEN and CDR2 SYDVKM. CDR3 size: 17 residues. The CDR3 region has the DNA TGTGCCAGCAGTTTGGTTAGCGGGCGTAGCTCCTACAATGAGCAGTTCTTC. This encodes CASSLVSGRSSYNEQFF.

In its sample, this clone was seen a few times. The V and J genes are TRBV25-1 and TRBJ2-2; TRBD2 aligns across 9 bases. The germline gives CDR1 MGHDK, CDR2 SYGVNS. This CDR3 is 18 amino acids long. Trimming took 1 base from V and 5 from J; bases not matched to a gene: 11. CDR3 amino acids: CASSELVPSGARTGELFF. The CDR3 region has the DNA TGTGCCAGCAGTGAATTGGTGCCTAGCGGGGCGAGGACCGGGGAGCTGTTTTTT.

The chain carries TRBV18 and TRBJ1-2; no firm D call. The length of the CDR3 is 14 residues. V lost 2 bases and J lost 7, with 14 bases in between. Germline CDR1 is KGHSH and CDR2 is LQKENI. CDR3 coding DNA: TGTGCCAGCTCACCAAGGACGGGAGGGAGTGGCTACACCTTC. Amino acids: CASSPRTGGSGYTF.

In its sample, this clone was seen a few times. The genes are TRBV5-4 and TRBJ2-7; 9 bases match TRBD1. There are 15 residues in the CDR3. Losses at the gene ends were 4 bases for V and 0 bases for J; bases not matched to a gene: 5. Germline V lookup: CDR1 SGHNT, CDR2 YYREEE (reference sequence). CDR3 sequence: CASSRGTGSSYEQYF. The CDR3 DNA sequence: TGTGCCAGCAGCCGGGGGACAGGGAGCTCCTACGAGCAGTACTTC. Full variable domain (missing parts from reference TRBV5-4 and TRBJ2-7): ETGVTQSPTHLIKTRGQQVTLRCSSQSGHNTVSWYQQALGQGPQFIFQYYREEENGRGNFPPRFSGLQFPNYSSELNVNALELDDSALYLCASSRGTGSSYEQYFGPGTRLTVT.

This rearrangement joins TRBV6-1 to TRBJ2-7; 7 bases are shared with TRBD1. The J segment lost 4 bases and the V segment lost 2 bases, leaving 14 bases of the junction unmatched. The V gene's germline CDR1 is MNHNS and CDR2 SASEGT. The CDR3 consists of 17 residues. The CDR3 region has the DNA TGTGCCAGCAGTGAACTCCCTCCGACAGGGTGGACTTACGAGCAGTACTTC. Protein: CASSELPPTGWTYEQYF.

This chain links TRBV2 with TRBJ2-1; 10 bases align to TRBD2. CDR1 is SNHLY and CDR2 is FYNNEI in the germline V gene. The CDR3 totals 16 residues. The V segment lost 0 bases and the J segment 7 bases; nucleotides outside the gene matches: 6. For the CDR3, the DNA is TGTGCCAGCAGTGAAGCCGAACTAGCGGGATTAAATGAGCAGTTCTTC. This translates into CASSEAELAGLNEQFF.

The chain carries TRBV6-1 and TRBJ1-4; D not certain. The CDR3 sequence is 15 residues long. CDR1 is MNHNS and CDR2 is SASEGT in the germline V gene. Trimming took off 5 bases at V and 0 bases at J, with 10 bases between the two ends. The CDR3 DNA is TGTGCCAGCAGTATATACAGTGCAACTAATGAAAAACTGTTTTTT. Amino acid sequence: CASSIYSATNEKLFF.

This clone was seen more than once but under ten times. CDR3 DNA sequence: TGCGCCAGCAGGGTACTAGCGGGAGAAGAGACCCAGTACTTC. Protein product: CASRVLAGEETQYF. The chain recombines TRBV5-1 with TRBJ2-5; 11 bases are shared with TRBD2. This CDR3 has 14 amino acids. V gave up 5 bases and J gave up 3 bases; unmatched junction bases: 3. Per germline, CDR1 SGHRS and CDR2 YFSETQ.

This chain links TRBV5-5 with TRBJ1-2; TRBD1 might be the D (6 bases). Germline lookup yields CDR1 SGHKS and CDR2 YYEKEE (reference sequence). Trimming cost V 5 bases and J 2 bases, with 10 bases left between them. This CDR3 is 13 amino acids long. The CDR3 loop is CASSYRANYGYTF. CDR3 DNA: TGTGCCAGCAGTTACAGGGCCAACTATGGCTACACCTTC.

V gene TRBV4-3 combines with J gene TRBJ1-2; TRBD1 aligns across 7 bases. The V gene's germline CDR1 is LGHNA and CDR2 YSLEER. Trimming took 1 base from V and 9 from J; bases not matched to a gene: 8. The CDR3 has 14 amino acids. The DNA of the CDR3 is TGCGCCAGCAGCCAAGTTAAGGGGGCTGGGAGCTACACCTTC. As protein: CASSQVKGAGSYTF.

The chain combines TRBV9 with TRBJ2-2; perhaps TRBD2 as D (6 bases). Germline CDR1 reads SGDLS; CDR2 reads YYNGEE. The CDR3 is made up of 17 amino acids. Trimming shortened V by 0 bases and J by 5 bases, and 17 bases separated the two germline ends. DNA for the CDR3: TGTGCCAGCAGCGTAGGTGGGAGGACTCTCAGAACCGGGGAGCTGTTTTTT. It codes for CASSVGGRTLRTGELFF.

CDR3 sequence reads: CASSRAGGAYEQYF. Written as DNA, the CDR3 is TGTGCCAGCAGCCGGGCAGGCGGGGCCTACGAGCAGTACTTC. This chain joins TRBV7-2 and TRBJ2-7; TRBD2 might be the D (6 bases). V lost 5 bases to trimming and J lost 2 bases, with 13 bases between them. The CDR3 is 14 residues long. Germline V gene data show CDR1 as SGHTA and CDR2 as FQGNSA.

The chain carries TRBV13 and TRBJ1-2; D gene uncertain. V dropped 1 base and J dropped 8 bases, with 8 bases sitting between them. CDR3 length equals 12 residues. CDR1 PRHDT and CDR2 FYEKMQ come from the germline V gene (reference sequence). CDR3 DNA sequence: TGTGCCAGCAGCTTAGCGGCGAGGGGCTACACCTTC. Its translation is CASSLAARGYTF.

This clone has just a few counts. This chain connects TRBV10-3 to TRBJ1-2; 7 nucleotides agree with TRBD1. The V gene end was trimmed by 9 bases and the J gene end by 4 bases; junction bases not matched to a gene: 11. Germline lookup yields CDR1 ENHRY and CDR2 SYGVKD. This CDR3 is 14 amino acids long. In DNA, the CDR3 is TGTGCCATTAGAGTCCCGGGACAGTCCTATGGCTACACCTTC. It encodes CAIRVPGQSYGYTF.

V gene TRBV9 combines with J gene TRBJ1-4; a weak D match, TRBD1 (5 bases). CDR3 length equals 15 residues. Trimming removed 4 bases from V and 8 bases from J, with 18 bases in between. CDR1 is SGDLS, CDR2 YYNGEE, per germline. CDR3 amino acids: CASSLSTAGWEKLFF. CDR3 coding DNA: TGTGCCAGCAGCTTATCGACAGCCGGGTGGGAAAAACTGTTTTTT.

The chain is built from TRBV9 and TRBJ2-3, with 7 nucleotides matching TRBD2. Per the germline V gene, CDR1 is SGDLS and CDR2 is YYNGEE. V shed 0 bases, J shed 6 bases, and the junction held 10 bases outside the gene matches. This CDR3 spans 16 amino acids. The CDR3 sequence: CASSVDLSGGGDTQYF. In nucleotides, the CDR3 is TGTGCCAGCAGCGTAGATTTGTCGGGGGGTGGTGATACGCAGTATTTT. Full variable domain (missing parts from reference TRBV9 and TRBJ2-3): DSGVTQTPKHLITATGQRVTLRCSPRSGDLSVYWYQQSLDQGLQFLIQYYNGEERAKGNILERFSAQQFPDLHSELNLSSLELGDSALYFCASSVDLSGGGDTQYFGPGTRLTVL.

This clone was seen more than once but under ten times. This sequence joins TRBV9 and TRBJ2-2, with a tentative D call TRBD2 (5 bases). Germline lookup yields CDR1 SGDLS and CDR2 YYNGEE. This CDR3 contains 15 residues. The V end was cut by 0 bases, the J end by 2 bases, with 8 bases between. CDR3 protein: CASSVGGGNTGELFF. Written as DNA, the CDR3 is TGTGCCAGCAGCGTAGGCGGAGGCAACACCGGGGAGCTGTTTTTT.

This clone was seen more than once but under ten times. The V and J genes are TRBV27 and TRBJ2-1, with 9 bases lining up with TRBD1. The CDR3 loop spans 18 amino acids. Germline V gene data show CDR1 as MNHEY and CDR2 as SMNVEV (reference sequence). Germline trimming cut 2 bases from V and 0 bases from J; bases unmatched to any gene: 8. The CDR3 here is CASSLTPLTGGSYNEQFF. Here the CDR3 DNA reads TGTGCCAGCAGTTTAACCCCCCTGACAGGGGGCTCCTACAATGAGCAGTTCTTC.

The CDR3, as DNA: TGTGCCAGCAGCCAAACAGGGGGCCTCTCCTACGAGCAGTACTTC. It translates to CASSQTGGLSYEQYF. The chain links TRBV28 to TRBJ2-7, with TRBD1 matching over 9 bases. CDR3 length equals 15 residues. From germline, CDR1 is MDHEN and CDR2 SYDVKM. V trimming: 6 bases; J trimming: 0 bases; junction bases outside the gene matches: 6.

A few counts support this clone. The CDR3 DNA sequence: TGTGCCATCACCGAGGGACAGGTCGAGCAGTACTTC. Translated, it gives CAITEGQVEQYF. The chain has TRBV10-3 and TRBJ2-7; TRBD1 matches at 8 bases. There are 12 residues in the CDR3. Germline CDR1 and CDR2: ENHRY and SYGVKD. The junction had 5 bases not matched to a gene; V was cut back by 7 bases and J by 6 bases.

The gene calls are TRBV15 and TRBJ1-1, with 8 bases identical to TRBD1. The germline V gene has CDR1 LNHNV and CDR2 YYDKDF (reference sequence). The CDR3 consists of 14 residues. Trimming at V came to 5 bases and at J to 1 base, leaving 3 bases not matched to a gene. CDR3: CATSRDRSNTEAFF. For the CDR3, the DNA is TGTGCCACCAGCCGGGACAGGTCGAACACTGAAGCTTTCTTT.

This clone turned up a few times. The chain combines TRBV29-1 with TRBJ1-1; 7 bases agree with TRBD1. The CDR3 contains 14 residues. The J segment lost 5 bases and the V segment lost 3 bases, leaving 9 bases of the junction unmatched. Germline V lookup: CDR1 SQVTM, CDR2 ANQGSEA. The CDR3 reads CSVERRTGETEAFF. Here the CDR3 DNA reads TGCAGCGTTGAGAGACGGACAGGCGAAACTGAAGCTTTCTTT.

The J gene is TRBJ2-7, the V gene TRBV19, with 8 bases fitting TRBD1. In germline, CDR1 is LNHDA, CDR2 SQIVND (reference sequence). V dropped 5 bases and J dropped 4; count of bases not matched to a gene: 10. This CDR3 region has 15 residues. The CDR3 bases are TGTGCCAGTAGTCAACAAGGACAGGGTTTGTACGAGCAGTACTTC. Translation gives CASSQQGQGLYEQYF. Together with reference TRBV19 and TRBJ2-7, the CDR3 gives the full variable domain: DGGITQSPKYLFRKEGQNVTLSCEQNLNHDAMYWYRQDPGQGLRLIYYSQIVNDFQKGDIAEGYSVSREKKESFPLTVTSAQKNPTAFYLCASSQQGQGLYEQYFGPGTRLTVT.

This clone turned up a few times. V and J are TRBV29-1 and TRBJ2-1; 9 positions agree with TRBD2. In germline, CDR1 is SQVTM, CDR2 ANQGSEA. V was pared by 7 bases and J by 7 bases, with 11 bases of the junction left unmatched. The CDR3 is 14 amino acids. The CDR3 DNA reads TGCAGCGCTGCACCTAGCGGGATTTGGAATGAGCAGTTCTTC. This encodes CSAAPSGIWNEQFF.

This clone has only a few counts. The rearrangement joins TRBV10-3 to TRBJ2-5; 9 bases line up with TRBD1. From germline, CDR1 is ENHRY and CDR2 SYGVKD. This CDR3 comprises 16 residues. V was clipped by 4 bases and J by 1 base; unmatched bases: 7. The CDR3: CAISAWTGVSQETQYF. As DNA, the CDR3 is TGTGCCATCAGTGCATGGACAGGGGTTTCCCAAGAGACCCAGTACTTC.